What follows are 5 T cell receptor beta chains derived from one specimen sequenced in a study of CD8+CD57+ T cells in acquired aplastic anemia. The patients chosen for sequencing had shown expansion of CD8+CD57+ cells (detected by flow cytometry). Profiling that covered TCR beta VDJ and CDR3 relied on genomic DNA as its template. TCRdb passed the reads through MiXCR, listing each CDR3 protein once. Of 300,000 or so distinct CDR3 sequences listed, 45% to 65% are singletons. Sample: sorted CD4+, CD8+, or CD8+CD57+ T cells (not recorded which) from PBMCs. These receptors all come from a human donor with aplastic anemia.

The CDR3 reads CSAVRDRGLSRQETQFF. In nucleotides, the CDR3 is TGCAGTGCTGTCCGGGATAGGGGGCTCTCAAGGCAAGAGACCCAGTTCTTC. The chain combines TRBV20-1 with TRBJ2-1, with 7 bases matching TRBD1. J gave up 13 bases and V 5 bases, and 26 bases lay outside the gene matches. The germline gives CDR1 DFQATT, CDR2 SNEGSKA (reference sequence). The CDR3 has 17 residues.

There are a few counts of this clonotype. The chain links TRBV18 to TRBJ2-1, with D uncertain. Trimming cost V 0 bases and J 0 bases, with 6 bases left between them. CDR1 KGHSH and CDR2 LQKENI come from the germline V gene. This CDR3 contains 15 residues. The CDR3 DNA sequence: TGTGCCAGCTCACCACCTTCCAGCTCCTACAATGAGCAGTTCTTC. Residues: CASSPPSSSYNEQFF.

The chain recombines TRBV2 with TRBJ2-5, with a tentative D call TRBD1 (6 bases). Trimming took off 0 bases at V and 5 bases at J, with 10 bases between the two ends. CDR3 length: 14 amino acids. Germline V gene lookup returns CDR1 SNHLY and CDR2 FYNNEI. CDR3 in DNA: TGTGCCAGCAGTGAAGCGGGGGCCGCGGAGACCCAGTACTTC. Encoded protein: CASSEAGAAETQYF.

CDR3 in amino acids: CATSSYGTSPPPGELFF. The CDR3 nucleotides read TGTGCCACCAGCAGTTATGGGACTAGCCCTCCCCCCGGGGAGCTGTTTTTT. This chain uses TRBV15 with TRBJ2-2; 9 bases agree with TRBD2. Germline CDR1 is LNHNV and CDR2 is YYDKDF (reference sequence). J was trimmed by 6 bases and V by 3 bases; bases with no gene match: 11. The length of the CDR3 is 17 residues.

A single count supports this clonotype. This CDR3 reads CASSPFPTGGYGYTF. Written as DNA, the CDR3 is TGTGCCAGCAGCCCATTCCCGACAGGGGGCTATGGCTACACCTTC. This chain joins TRBV7-3 and TRBJ1-2; 9 nucleotides match TRBD1. The V gene's germline CDR1 is SGHTA and CDR2 FQGTGA. The CDR3 contains 15 residues. J lost 4 bases, V lost 5 bases, and 8 bases had no gene match.